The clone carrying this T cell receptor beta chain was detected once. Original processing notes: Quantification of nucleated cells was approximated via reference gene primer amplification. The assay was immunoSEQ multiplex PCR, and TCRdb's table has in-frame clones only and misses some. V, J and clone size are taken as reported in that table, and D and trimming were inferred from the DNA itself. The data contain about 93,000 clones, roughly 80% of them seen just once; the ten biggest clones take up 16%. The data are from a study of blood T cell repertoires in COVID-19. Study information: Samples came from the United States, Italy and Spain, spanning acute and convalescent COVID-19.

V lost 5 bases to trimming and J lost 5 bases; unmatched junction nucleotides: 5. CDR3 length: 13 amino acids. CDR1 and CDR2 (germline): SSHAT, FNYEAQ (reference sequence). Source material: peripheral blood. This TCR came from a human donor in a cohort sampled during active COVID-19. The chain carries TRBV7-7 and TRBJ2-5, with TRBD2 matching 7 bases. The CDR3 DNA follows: TGTGCCAGCAGCACGACTAGCTATGAGACCCAGTACTTC. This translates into CASSTTSYETQYF.